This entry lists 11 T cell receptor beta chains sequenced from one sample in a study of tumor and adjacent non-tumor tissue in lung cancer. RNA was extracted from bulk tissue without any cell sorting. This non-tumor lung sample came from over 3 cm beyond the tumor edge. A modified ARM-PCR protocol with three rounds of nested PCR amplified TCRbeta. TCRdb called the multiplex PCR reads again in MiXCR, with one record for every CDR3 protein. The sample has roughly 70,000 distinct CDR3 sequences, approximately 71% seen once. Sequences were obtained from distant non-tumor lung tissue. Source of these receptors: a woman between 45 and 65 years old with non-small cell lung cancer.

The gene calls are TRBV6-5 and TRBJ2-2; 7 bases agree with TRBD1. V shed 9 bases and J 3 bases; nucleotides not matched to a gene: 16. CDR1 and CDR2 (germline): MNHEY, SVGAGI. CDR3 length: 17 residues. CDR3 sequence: CASRIRLGTEDTGELFF. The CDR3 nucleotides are TGTGCCAGTAGAATAAGACTGGGGACAGAAGACACCGGGGAGCTGTTTTTT.

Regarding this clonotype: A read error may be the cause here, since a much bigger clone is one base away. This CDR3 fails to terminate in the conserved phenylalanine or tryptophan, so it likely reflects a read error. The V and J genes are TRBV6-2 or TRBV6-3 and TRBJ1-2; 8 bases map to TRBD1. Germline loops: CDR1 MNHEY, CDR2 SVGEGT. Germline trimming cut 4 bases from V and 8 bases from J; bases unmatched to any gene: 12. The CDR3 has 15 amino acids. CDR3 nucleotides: TGTGCCAGCAGTTCAACCAGGACAGGGCTTGAGGGCTACACCGTC. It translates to CASSSTRTGLEGYTV.

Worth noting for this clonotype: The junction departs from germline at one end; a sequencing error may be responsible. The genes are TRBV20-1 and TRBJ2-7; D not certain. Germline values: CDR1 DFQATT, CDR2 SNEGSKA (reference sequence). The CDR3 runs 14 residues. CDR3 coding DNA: TGCAGTGCTAGCCGAGATGGCATGGGCTACGAGCATTACTTC. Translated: CSASRDGMGYEHYF.

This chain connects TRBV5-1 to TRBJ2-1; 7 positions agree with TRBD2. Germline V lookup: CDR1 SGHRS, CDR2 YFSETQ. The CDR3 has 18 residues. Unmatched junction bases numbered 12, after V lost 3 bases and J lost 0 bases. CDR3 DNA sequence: TGCGCCAGCAGCTGGAAAACTAGCGATACTGCCTCCTACAATGAGCAGTTCTTC. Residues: CASSWKTSDTASYNEQFF.

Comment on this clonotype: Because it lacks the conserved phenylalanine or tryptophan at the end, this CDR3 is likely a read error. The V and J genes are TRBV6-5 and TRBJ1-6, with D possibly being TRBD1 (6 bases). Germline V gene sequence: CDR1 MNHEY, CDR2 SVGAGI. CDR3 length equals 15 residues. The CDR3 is CASSYMTGEDSPLHY. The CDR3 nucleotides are TGCGCCAGCAGTTACATGACAGGAGAGGACTCACCCCTCCACTAT.

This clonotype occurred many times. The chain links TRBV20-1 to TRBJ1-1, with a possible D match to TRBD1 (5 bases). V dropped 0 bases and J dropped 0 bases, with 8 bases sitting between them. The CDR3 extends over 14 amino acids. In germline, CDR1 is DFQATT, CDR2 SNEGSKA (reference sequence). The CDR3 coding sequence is TGCAGTGCTAGAGACGTCAGGGTGAACACTGAAGCTTTCTTT. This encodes CSARDVRVNTEAFF.

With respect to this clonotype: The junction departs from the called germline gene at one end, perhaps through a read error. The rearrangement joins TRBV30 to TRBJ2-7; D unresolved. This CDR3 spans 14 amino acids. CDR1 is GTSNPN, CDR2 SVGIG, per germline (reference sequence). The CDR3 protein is CVWSPVINAYEQYF. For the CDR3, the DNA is TGTGTCTGGAGTCCCGTAATTAATGCCTACGAGCAGTACTTC. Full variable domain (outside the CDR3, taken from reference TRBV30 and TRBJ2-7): SQTIHQWPATLVQPVGSPLSLECTVEGTSNPNLYWYRQAAGRGLQLLFYSVGIGQISSEVPQNLSASRPQDRQFILSSKKLLLSDSGFYLCVWSPVINAYEQYFGPGTRLTVT.

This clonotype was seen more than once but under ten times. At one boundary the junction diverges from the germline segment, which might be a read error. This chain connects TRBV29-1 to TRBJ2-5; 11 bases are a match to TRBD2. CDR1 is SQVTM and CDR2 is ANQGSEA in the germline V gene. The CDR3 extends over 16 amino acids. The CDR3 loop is CSVAVNSGGVVETQYF. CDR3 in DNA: TGCAGCGTTGCGGTCAATAGCGGGGGGGTCGTGGAGACCCAGTATTTC.

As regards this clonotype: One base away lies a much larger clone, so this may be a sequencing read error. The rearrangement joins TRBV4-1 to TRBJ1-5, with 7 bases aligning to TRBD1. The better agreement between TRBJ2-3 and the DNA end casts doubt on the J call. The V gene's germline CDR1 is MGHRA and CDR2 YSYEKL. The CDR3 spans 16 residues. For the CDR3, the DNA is TGCGCCAGCAGCCCCGAAGACAGGGTAAGCAATCAGCCCCAGTATTTT. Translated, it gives CASSPEDRVSNQPQYF.

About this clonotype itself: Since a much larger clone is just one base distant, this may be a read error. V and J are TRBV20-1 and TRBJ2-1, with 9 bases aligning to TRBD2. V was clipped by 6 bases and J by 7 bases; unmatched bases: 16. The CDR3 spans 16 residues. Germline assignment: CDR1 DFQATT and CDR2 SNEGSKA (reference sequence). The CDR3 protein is CSAIPIAGVGGNEQFF. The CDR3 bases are TGCAGTGCCATACCAATAGCGGGAGTGGGGGGGAATGAGCAGTTCTTC.

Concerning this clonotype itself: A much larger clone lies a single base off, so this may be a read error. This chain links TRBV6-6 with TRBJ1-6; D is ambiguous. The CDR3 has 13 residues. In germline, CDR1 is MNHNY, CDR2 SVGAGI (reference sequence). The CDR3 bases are TGTGCCAGAAGTTACTCGAATAATTCACCCCTCCACTTT. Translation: CARSYSNNSPLHF.